This entry concerns a single T cell receptor beta chain. The antigen remains unidentified. Sequenced material consisted of expressed TCRB transcripts (all of the isolated RNA was reverse transcribed). It was found that naive, central memory and regulatory T cell samples averaged roughly 3.5 million reads. The protocol was immunoSEQ multiplex PCR, while the TCRdb copy is restricted to in-frame clones and leaves out a portion. The repertoire holds under 450,000 clones, roughly 13% seen once, with roughly 0.036% in the top ten. These data originate in a study of beta chain features in type 1 diabetes. Trimming took 4 bases from V and 7 from J; bases not matched to a gene: 5. CDR3 length equals 14 residues. The germline V gene has CDR1 ENHRY and CDR2 SYGVKD. Via CD45RO/CCR7/CD25/CD127/CD95/CD27, cells of the CD4+ naive, central memory, regulatory and stem cell-like memory subsets were sorted. Points from the study as a whole: PCR might favor shorter templates, but any such skew would affect patients and controls equally.

The chain is built from TRBV10-3 and TRBJ2-1; 9 nucleotides match TRBD1. Sequences were obtained from naive CD4+ T cells from blood. This TCR derives from a man under 40 in good health. CDR3: CAISGDRAGNEQFF. Written as DNA, the CDR3 is TGTGCCATCAGTGGGGACAGGGCTGGTAATGAGCAGTTCTTC.